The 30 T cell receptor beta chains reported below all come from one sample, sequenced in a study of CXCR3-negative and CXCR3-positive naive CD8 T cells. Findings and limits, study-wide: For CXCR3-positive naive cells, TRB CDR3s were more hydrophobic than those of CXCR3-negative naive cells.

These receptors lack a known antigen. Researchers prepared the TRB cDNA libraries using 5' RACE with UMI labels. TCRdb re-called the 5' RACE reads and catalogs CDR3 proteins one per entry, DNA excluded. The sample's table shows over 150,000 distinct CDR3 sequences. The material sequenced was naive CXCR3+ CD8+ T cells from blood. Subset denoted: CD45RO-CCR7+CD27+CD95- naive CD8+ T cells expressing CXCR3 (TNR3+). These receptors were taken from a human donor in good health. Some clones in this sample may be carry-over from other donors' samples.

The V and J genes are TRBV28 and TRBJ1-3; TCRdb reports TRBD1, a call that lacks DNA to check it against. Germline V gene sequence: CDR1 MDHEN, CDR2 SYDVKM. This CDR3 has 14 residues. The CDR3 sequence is CASSTGFSGNTIYF.

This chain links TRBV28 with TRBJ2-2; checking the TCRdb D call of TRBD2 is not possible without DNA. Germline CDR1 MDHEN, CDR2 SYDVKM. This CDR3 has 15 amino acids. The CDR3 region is CASSSGLVNTGELFF.

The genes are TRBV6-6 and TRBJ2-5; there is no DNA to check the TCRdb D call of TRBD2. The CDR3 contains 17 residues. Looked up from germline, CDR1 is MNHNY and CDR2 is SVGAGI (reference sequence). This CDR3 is CASTQPPGLAGEETQYF.

CDR3 residues: CASSPLGGMNTEASF. The V and J genes are TRBV6-5 and TRBJ1-1. Germline V gives CDR1 MNHEY, CDR2 SVGAGI. This CDR3 is 15 amino acids long.

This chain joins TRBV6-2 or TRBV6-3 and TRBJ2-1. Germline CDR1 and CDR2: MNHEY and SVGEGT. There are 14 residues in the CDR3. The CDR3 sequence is CASSYVRKDNEQFF.

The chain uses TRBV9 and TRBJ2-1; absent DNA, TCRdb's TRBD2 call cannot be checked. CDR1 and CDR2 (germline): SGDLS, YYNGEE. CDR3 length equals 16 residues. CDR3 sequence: CASSVGLAGTYNEQFF.

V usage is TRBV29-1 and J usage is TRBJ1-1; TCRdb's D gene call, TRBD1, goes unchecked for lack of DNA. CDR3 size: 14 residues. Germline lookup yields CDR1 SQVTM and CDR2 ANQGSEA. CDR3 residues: CSVIPAGEGSEAFF.

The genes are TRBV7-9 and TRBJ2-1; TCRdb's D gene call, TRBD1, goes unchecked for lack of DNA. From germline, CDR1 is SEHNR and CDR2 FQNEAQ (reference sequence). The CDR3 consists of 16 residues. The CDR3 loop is CASSLPSRKGYNEQFF.

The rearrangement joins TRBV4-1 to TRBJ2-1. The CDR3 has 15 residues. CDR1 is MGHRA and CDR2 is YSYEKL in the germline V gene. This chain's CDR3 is CASTVLLGSYNEQFF.

CDR3 amino acids: CSARDTPSSTSGLSYEQYF. The rearrangement links TRBV20-1 to TRBJ2-7; there is no DNA to check the TCRdb D call of TRBD2. Germline values: CDR1 DFQATT, CDR2 SNEGSKA (reference sequence). The CDR3 runs 19 residues.

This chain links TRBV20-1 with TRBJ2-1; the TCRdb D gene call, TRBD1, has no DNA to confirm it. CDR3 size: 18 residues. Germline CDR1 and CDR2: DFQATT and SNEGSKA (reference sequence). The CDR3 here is CSARDHRTFARVYNEQFF.

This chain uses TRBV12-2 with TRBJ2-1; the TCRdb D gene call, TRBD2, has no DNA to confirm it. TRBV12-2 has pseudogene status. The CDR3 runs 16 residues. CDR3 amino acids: CASRPRRESTYNEQFF.

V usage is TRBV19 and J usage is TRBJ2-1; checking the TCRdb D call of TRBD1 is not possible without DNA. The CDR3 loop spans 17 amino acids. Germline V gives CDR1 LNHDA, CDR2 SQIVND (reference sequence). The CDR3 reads CAGSKREPYLVFDEQFF.

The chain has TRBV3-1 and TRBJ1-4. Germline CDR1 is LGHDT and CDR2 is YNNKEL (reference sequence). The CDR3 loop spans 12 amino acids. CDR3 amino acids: CASSQEGEKLFF.

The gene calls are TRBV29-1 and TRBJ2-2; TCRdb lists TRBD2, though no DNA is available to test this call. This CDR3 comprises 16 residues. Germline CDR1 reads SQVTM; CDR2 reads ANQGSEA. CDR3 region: CSVGLAGGKNTGELFF.

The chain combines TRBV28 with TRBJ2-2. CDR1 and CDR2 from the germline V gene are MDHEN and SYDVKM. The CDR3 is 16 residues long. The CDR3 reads CASSFLDPAGTGELFF.

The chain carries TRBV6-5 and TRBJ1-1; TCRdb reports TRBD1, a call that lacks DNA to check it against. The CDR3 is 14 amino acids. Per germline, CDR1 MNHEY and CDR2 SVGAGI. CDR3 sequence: CASSWMGDDTEAFF.

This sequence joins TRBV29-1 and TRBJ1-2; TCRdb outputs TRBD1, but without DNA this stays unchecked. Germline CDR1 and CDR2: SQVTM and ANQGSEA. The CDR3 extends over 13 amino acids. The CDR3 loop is CSAPDSKGYGYTF.

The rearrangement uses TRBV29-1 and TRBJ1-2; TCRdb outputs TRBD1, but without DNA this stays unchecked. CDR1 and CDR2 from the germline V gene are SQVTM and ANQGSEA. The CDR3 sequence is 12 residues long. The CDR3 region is CSVYQGNYGYTF.

The CDR3 is CASSPEDRATYEQYF. The chain has TRBV28 and TRBJ2-7; TCRdb reports TRBD1, a call that lacks DNA to check it against. The CDR3 spans 15 residues. CDR1 and CDR2 from the germline V gene are MDHEN and SYDVKM. Full variable domain (outside the CDR3, taken from reference TRBV28 and TRBJ2-7): DVKVTQSSRYLVKRTGEKVFLECVQDMDHENMFWYRQDPGLGLRLIYFSYDVKMKEKGDIPEGYSVSREKKERFSLILESASTNQTSMYLCASSPEDRATYEQYFGPGTRLTVT.

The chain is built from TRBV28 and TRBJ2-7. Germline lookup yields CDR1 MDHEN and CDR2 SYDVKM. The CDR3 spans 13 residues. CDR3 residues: CASAFSSSYEQYF.

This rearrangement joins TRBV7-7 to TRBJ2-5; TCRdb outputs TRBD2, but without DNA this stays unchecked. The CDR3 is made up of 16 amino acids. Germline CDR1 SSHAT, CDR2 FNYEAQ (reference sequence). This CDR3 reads CASSLLAGGLQETQYF. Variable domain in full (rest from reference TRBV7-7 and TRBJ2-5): GAGVSQSPRYKVTKRGQDVTLRCDPISSHATLYWYQQALGQGPEFLTYFNYEAQPDKSGLPSDRFSAERPEGSISTLTIQRTEQRDSAMYRCASSLLAGGLQETQYFGPGTRLLVL.

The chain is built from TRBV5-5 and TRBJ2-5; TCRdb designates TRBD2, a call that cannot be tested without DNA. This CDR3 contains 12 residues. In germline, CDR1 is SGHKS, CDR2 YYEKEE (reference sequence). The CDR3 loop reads CASSRKRETQYF.

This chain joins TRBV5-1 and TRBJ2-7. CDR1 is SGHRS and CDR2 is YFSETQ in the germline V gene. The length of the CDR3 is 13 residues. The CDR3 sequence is CASSPLDSHEQYF.

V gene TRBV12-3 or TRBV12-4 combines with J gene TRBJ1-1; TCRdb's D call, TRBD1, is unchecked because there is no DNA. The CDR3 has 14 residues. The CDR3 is CASSSGRGSMRAFF.

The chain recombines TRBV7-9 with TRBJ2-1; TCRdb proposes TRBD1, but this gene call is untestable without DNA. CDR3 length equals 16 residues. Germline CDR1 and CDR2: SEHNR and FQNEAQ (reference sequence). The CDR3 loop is CASSLALTGRHNEQFF.

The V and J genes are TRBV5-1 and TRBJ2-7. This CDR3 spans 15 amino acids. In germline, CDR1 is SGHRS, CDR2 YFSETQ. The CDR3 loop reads CASSLERDWPYEQYF. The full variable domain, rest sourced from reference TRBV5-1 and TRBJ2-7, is KAGVTQTPRYLIKTRGQQVTLSCSPISGHRSVSWYQQTPGQGLQFLFEYFSETQRNKGNFPGRFSGRQFSNSRSEMNVSTLELGDSALYLCASSLERDWPYEQYFGPGTRLTVT.

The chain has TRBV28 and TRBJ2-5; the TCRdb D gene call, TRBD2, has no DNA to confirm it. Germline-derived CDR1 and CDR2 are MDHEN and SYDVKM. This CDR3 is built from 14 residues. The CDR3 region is CASSFSGSQETQYF.

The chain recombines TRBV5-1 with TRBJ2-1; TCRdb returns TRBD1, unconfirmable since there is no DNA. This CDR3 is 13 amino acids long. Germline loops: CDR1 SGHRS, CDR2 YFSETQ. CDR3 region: CAITGQAFGEQFF.

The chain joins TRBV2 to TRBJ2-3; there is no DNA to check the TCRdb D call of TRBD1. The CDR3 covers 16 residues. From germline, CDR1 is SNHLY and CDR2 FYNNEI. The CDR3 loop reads CASSEALRGPGDTQYF.